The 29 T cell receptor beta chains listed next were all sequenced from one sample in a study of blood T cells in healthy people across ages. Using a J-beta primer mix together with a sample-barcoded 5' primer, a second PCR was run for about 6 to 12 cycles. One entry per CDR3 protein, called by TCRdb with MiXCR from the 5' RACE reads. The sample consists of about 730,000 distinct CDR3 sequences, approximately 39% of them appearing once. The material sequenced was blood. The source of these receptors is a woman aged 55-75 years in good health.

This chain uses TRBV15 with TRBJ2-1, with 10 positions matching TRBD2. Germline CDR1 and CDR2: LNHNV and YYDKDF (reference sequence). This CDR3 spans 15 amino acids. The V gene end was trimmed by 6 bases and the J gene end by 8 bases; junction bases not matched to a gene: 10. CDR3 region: CATSWETSGPDEQFF. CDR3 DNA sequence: TGTGCCACCAGTTGGGAGACTAGCGGGCCCGATGAGCAGTTCTTC. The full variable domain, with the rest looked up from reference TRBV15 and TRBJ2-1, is DAMVIQNPRYQVTQFGKPVTLSCSQTLNHNVMYWYQQKSSQAPKLLFHYYDKDFNNEADTPDNFQSRRPNTSFCFLDIRSPGLGDTAMYLCATSWETSGPDEQFFGPGTRLTVL.

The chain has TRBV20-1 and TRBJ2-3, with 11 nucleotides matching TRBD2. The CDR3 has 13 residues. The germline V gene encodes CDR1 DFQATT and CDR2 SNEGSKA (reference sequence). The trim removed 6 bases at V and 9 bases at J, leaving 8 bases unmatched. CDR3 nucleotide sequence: TGCAGTGCAACTAGCGGGAGAAGCGGGACGCAGTATTTT. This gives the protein CSATSGRSGTQYF.

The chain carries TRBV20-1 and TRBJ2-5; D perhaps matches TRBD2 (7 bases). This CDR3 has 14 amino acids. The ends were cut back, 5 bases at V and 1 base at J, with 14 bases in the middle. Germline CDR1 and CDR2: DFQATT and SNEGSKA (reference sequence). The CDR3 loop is CSASGGALQETQYF. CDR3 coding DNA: TGCAGTGCTTCGGGGGGCGCGCTCCAAGAGACCCAGTACTTC.

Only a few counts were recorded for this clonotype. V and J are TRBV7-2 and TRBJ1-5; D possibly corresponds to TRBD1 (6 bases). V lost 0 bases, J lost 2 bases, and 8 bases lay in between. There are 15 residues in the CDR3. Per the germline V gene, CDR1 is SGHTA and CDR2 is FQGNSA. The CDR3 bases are TGTGCCAGCAGCTTAGCTCAGGGGCGCAATCAGCCCCAGCATTTT. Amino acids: CASSLAQGRNQPQHF.

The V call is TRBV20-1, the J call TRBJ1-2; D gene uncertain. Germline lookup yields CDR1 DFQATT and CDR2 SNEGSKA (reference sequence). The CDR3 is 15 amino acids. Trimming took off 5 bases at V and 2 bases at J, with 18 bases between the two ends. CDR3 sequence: CSAGTWVRRNYGYTF. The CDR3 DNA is TGCAGTGCTGGAACGTGGGTCAGGCGAAACTATGGCTACACCTTC.

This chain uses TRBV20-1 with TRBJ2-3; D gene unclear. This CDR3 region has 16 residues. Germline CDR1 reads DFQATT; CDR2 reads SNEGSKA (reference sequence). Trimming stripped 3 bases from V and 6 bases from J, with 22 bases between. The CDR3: CSARRPTDGLKDTQYF. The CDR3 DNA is TGCAGTGCTAGGCGCCCCACCGACGGCCTTAAGGATACGCAGTATTTT.

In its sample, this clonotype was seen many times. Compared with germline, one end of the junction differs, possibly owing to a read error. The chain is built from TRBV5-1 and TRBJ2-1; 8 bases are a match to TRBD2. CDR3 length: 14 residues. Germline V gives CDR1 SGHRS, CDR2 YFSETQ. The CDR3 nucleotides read TGTGCCAGCAGCGGCGCGGGGGGTTACAATGAGCAGTTCTTC. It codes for CASSGAGGYNEQFF.

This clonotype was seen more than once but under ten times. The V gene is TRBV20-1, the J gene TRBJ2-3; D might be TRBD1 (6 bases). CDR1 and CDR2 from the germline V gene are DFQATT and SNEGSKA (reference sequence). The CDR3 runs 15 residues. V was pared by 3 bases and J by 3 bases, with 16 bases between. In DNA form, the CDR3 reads TGCAGTGCTAGGTACCACAGGGTTTTGACAGATACGCAGTATTTT. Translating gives CSARYHRVLTDTQYF.

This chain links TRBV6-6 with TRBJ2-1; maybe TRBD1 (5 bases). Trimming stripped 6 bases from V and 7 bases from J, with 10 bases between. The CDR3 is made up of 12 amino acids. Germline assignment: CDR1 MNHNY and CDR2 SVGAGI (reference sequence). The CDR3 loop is CASSRVDNEQFF. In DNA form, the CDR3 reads TGTGCCAGCAGCAGGGTGGATAATGAGCAGTTCTTC.

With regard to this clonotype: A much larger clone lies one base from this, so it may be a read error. CDR3 sequence reads: CASCGTSGNYNEQFF. The CDR3 DNA is TGTGCCAGCTGCGGGACTAGCGGAAACTACAATGAGCAGTTCTTC. This chain links TRBV3-1 with TRBJ2-1; TRBD2 agrees at 11 bases. CDR3 length equals 15 residues. Germline V gives CDR1 LGHDT, CDR2 YNNKEL (reference sequence). Trimming took 8 bases from V and 3 from J; bases not matched to a gene: 6.

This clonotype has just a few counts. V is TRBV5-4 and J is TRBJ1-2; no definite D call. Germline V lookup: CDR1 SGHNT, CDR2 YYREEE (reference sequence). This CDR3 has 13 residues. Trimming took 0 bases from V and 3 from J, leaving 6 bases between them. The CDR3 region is CASSLEQHYGYTF. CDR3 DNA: TGTGCCAGCAGCTTGGAGCAGCACTATGGCTACACCTTC.

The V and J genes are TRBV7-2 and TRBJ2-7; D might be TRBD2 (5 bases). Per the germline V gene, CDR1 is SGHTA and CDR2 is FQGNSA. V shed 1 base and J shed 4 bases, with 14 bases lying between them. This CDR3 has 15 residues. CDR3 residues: CASSLGAVRAYEQYF. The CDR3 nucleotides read TGTGCCAGCAGCTTAGGAGCGGTAAGGGCGTACGAGCAGTACTTC.

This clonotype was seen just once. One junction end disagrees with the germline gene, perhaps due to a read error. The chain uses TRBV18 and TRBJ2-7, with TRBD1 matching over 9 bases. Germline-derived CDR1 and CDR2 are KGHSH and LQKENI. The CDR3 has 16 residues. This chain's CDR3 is CASSPQPGQGLYEQYF. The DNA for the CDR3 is TGCGCCAGCTCACCTCAGCCGGGACAGGGTTTGTACGAGCAGTACTTC.

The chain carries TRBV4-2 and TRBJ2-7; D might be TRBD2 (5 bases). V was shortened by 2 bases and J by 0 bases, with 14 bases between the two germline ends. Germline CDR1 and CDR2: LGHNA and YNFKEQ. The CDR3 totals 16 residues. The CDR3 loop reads CASSQSAGESSYEQYF. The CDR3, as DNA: TGTGCCAGCAGCCAATCCGCCGGGGAAAGCTCCTACGAGCAGTACTTC.

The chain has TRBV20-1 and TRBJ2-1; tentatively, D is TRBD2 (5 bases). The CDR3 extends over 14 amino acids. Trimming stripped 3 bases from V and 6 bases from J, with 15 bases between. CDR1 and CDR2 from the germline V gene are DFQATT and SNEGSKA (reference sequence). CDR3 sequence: CSARDFLNGNEQFF. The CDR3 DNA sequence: TGCAGTGCTAGGGACTTTCTGAACGGCAATGAGCAGTTCTTC.

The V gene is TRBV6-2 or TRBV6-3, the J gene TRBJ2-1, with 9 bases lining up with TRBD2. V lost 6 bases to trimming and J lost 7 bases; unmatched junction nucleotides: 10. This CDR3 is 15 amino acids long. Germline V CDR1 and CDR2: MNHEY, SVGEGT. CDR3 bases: TGTGCCAGCAGACTCGGGGCTAGCGGGACAAATGAGCAGTTCTTC. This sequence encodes CASRLGASGTNEQFF.

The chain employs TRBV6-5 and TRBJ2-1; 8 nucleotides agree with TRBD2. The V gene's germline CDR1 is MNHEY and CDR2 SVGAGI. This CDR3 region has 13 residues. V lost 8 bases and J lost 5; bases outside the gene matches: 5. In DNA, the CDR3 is TGTGCCAGCCGGGGCGGGGGGAACAATGAGCAGTTCTTC. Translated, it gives CASRGGGNNEQFF.

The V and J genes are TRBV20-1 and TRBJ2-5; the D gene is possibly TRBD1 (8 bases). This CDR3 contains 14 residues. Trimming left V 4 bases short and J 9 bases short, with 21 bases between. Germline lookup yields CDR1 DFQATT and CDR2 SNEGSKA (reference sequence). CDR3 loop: CSATRQGIREAQYF. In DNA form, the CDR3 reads TGCAGTGCTACCCGACAGGGGATTCGGGAGGCCCAGTACTTC.

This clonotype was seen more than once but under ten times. This CDR3 is CSARGDSAPNEQFF. In DNA, the CDR3 is TGCAGTGCTAGGGGGGACTCCGCGCCCAATGAGCAGTTCTTC. J is TRBJ2-1 and V is TRBV20-1; D possibly corresponds to TRBD2 (6 bases). The CDR3 length is 14 residues. In germline, CDR1 is DFQATT, CDR2 SNEGSKA (reference sequence). V gave up 3 bases and J gave up 6 bases, with 15 bases separating them.

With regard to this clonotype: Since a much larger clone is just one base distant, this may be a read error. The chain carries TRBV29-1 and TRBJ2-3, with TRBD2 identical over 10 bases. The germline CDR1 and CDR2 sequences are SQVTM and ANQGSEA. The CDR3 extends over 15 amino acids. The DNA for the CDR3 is TGCAGCGTTTCTAGCGGGGGCTCTAGCACAGGTACGCAGTATTTT. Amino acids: CSVSSGGSSTGTQYF.

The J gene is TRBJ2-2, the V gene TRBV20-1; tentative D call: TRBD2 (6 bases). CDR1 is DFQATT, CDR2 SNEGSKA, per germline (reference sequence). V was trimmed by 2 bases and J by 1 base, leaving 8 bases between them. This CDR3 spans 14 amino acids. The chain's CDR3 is CSARMGGNTGELFF. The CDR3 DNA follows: TGCAGTGCTAGAATGGGGGGGAACACCGGGGAGCTGTTTTTT.

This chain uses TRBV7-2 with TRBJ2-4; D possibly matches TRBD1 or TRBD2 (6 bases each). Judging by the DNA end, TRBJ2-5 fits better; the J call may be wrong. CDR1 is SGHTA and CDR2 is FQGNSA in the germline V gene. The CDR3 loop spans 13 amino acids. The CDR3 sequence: CASSDQGGETQYF. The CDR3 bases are TGTGCCAGCAGCGACCAAGGGGGGGAGACCCAGTACTTC.

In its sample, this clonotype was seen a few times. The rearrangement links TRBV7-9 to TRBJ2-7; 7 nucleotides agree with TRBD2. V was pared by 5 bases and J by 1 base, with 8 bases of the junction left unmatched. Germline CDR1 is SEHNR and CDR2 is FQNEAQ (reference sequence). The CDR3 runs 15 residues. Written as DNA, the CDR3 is TGTGCCAGCAGCCTTAGCGGGCCGAATTCCTACGAGCAGTACTTC. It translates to CASSLSGPNSYEQYF.

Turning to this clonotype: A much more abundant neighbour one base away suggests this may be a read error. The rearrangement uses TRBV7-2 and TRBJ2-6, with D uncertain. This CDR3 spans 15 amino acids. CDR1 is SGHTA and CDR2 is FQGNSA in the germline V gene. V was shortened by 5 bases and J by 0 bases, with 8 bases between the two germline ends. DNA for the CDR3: TGTGCCAGCAGCGCCAGCCCCTCTGGGGCCAACGTCCTGACTTTC. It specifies CASSASPSGANVLTF.

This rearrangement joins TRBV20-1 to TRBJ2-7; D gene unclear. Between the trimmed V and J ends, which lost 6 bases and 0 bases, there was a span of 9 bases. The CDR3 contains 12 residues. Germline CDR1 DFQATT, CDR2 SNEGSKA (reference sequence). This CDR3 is CSAPDLSYEQYF. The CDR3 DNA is TGCAGTGCGCCGGACCTCTCCTACGAGCAGTACTTC.

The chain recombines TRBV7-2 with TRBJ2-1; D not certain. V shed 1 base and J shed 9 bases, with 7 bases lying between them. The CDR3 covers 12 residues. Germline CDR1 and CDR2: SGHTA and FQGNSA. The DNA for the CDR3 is TGTGCCAGCAGCTTAGGCCTAGGTGAGCAGTTCTTC. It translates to CASSLGLGEQFF.

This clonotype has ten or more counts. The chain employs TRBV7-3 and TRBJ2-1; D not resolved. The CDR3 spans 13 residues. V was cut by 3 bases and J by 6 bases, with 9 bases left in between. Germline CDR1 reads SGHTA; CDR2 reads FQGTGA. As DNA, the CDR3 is TGTGCCAGCAGCTTGACTGGAGCCAATGAGCAGTTCTTC. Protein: CASSLTGANEQFF.

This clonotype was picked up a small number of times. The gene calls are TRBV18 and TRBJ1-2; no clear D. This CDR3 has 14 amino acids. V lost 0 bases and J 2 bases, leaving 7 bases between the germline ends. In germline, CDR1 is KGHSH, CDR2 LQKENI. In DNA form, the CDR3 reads TGTGCCAGCTCACCACCGGAGAAAAACTATGGCTACACCTTC. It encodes CASSPPEKNYGYTF.

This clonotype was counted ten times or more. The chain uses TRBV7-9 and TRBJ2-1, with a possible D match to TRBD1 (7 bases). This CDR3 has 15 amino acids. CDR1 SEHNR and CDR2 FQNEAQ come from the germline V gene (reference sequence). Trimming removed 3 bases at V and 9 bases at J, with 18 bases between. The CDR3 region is CASSFSGGPRGEQFF. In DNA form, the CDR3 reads TGTGCCAGCAGCTTTTCAGGGGGGCCCCGGGGTGAGCAGTTCTTC. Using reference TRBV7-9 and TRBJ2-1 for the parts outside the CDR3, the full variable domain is DTGVSQNPRHKITKRGQNVTFRCDPISEHNRLYWYRQTLGQGPEFLTYFQNEAQLEKSRLLSDRFSAERPKGSFSTLEIQRTEQGDSAMYLCASSFSGGPRGEQFFGPGTRLTVL.